The clone carrying this T cell receptor beta chain was recorded a few times. The entry originates in a study of T cells in Graves' hyperthyroidism and ophthalmopathy. Losses at the gene ends were 7 bases for V and 0 bases for J; bases not matched to a gene: 7. This CDR3 is 16 amino acids long. Germline V gene lookup returns CDR1 MDHEN and CDR2 SYDVKM. Amplified TCR beta CDR3 regions derived from RNA transcripts. The HTBI set primed first-round TCR CDR3 RT-PCR. TCRdb fed the multiplex PCR reads into MiXCR, producing one record per CDR3 protein. The sample holds approximately 590,000 distinct CDR3 sequences, roughly 14% seen once.

This sequence originates from a woman in her 30s with Graves' hyperthyroidism. Sequenced sample: blood. This chain links TRBV28 with TRBJ1-3; 9 bases map to TRBD1. The CDR3 region has the DNA TGTGCCAGCACCACGGGACAGGGCTTCTCTGGAAACACCATATATTTT. This codes for CASTTGQGFSGNTIYF.